This TCR beta chain was found in a study of blood T cell repertoires in COVID-19. The overall study: Collection of acute and convalescent COVID-19 samples took place in the United States, Italy and Spain. The analysed material was cDNA or gDNA that came from T cells, B-cell-depleted T cells, or PBMCs.

Germline assignment: CDR1 SGHNT and CDR2 YYREEE (reference sequence). This CDR3 has 12 residues. The V end lost 2 bases, the J end lost 6 bases, and 8 bases lay between the germline ends. In the source study's methods: Nucleated cell counts were estimated from reference gene primer amplification. The data were produced by immunoSEQ multiplex PCR, yet TCRdb's version contains in-frame clones alone and is incomplete. Clonal size and the V and J genes are those of that table, whereas D and trimming came from the DNA. The sample includes some 170,000 clones, around four fifths seen only once; the top ten take around 2.7%.

The sequence was collected from a man in his sixties or seventies with acute or convalescent COVID-19. The V call is TRBV5-4, the J call TRBJ1-2; a possible D gene is TRBD1 (6 bases). Sequencing was done on a sample of peripheral blood. CDR3 protein: CASSLTGNGYTF. In DNA, the CDR3 is TGTGCCAGCAGCTTAACAGGGAATGGCTACACCTTC.